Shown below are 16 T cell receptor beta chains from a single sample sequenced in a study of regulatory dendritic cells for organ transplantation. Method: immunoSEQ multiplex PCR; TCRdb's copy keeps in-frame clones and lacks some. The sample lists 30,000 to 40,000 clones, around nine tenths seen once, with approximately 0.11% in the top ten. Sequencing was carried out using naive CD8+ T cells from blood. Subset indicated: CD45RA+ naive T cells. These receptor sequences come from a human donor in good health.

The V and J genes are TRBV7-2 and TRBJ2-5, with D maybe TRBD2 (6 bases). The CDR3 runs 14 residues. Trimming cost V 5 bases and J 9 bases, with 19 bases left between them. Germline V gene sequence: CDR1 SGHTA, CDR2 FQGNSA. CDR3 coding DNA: TGTGCCAGCAGCCCGCCGACTAGGATCGGCGCCCAGTACTTC. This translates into CASSPPTRIGAQYF. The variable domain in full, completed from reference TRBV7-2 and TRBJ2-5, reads GAGVSQSPSNKVTEKGKDVELRCDPISGHTALYWYRQSLGQGLEFLIYFQGNSAPDKSGLPSDRFSAERTGGSVSTLTIQRTQQEDSAVYLCASSPPTRIGAQYFGPGTRLLVL.

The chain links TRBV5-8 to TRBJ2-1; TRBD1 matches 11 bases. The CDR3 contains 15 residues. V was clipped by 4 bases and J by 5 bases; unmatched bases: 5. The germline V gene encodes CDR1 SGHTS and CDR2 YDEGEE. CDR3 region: CASSPGQGDNNEQFF. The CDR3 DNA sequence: TGTGCCAGCAGCCCGGGACAGGGGGACAACAATGAGCAGTTCTTC.

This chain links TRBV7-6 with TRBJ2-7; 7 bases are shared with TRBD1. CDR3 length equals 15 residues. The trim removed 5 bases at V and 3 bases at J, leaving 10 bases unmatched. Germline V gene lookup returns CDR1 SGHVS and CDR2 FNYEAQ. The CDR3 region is CASSPQTGSFYEQYF. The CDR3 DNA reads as TGTGCCAGCAGCCCCCAGACAGGGAGCTTCTACGAGCAGTACTTC.

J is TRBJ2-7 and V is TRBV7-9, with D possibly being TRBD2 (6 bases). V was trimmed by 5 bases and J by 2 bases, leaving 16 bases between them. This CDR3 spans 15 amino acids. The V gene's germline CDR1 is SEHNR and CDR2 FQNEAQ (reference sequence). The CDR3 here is CASSHLGEAAYEQYF. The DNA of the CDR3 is TGTGCCAGCAGCCATCTGGGGGAGGCCGCCTACGAGCAGTACTTC.

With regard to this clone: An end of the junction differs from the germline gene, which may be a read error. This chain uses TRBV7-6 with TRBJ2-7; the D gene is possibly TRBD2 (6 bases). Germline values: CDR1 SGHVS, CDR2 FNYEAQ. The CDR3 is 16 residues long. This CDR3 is CASSHLRERPSNEQYF. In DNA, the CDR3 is TGTGCCAGCAGCCACCTTCGGGAGCGCCCCTCCAACGAGCAGTACTTC. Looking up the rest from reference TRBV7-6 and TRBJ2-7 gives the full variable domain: GAGVSQSPRYKVTKRGQDVALRCDPISGHVSLYWYRQALGQGPEFLTYFNYEAQQDKSGLPNDRFSAERPEGSISTLTIQRTEQRDSAMYRCASSHLRERPSNEQYFGPGTRLTVT.

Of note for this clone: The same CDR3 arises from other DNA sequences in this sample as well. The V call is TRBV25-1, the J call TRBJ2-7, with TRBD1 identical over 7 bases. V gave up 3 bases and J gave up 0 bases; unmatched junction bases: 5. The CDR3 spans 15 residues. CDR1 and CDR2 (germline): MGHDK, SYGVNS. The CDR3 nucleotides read TGTGCCAGCAGTGACGGGACAGCGGCCTCCTACGAGCAGTACTTC. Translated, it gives CASSDGTAASYEQYF.

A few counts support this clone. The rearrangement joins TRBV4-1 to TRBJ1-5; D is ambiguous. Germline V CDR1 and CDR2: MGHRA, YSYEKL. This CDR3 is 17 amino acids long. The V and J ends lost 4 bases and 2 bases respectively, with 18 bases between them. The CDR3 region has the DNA TGCGCCAGCAGCCCCGGGTCATCGGGTAGGGGCAATCAGCCCCAGCATTTT. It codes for CASSPGSSGRGNQPQHF.

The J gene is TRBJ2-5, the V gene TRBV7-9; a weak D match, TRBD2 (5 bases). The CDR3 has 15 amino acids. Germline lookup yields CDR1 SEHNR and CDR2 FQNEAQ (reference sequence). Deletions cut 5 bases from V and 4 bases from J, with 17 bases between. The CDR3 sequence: CASSPPRGTTETQYF. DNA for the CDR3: TGTGCCAGCAGCCCTCCACGGGGAACCACAGAGACCCAGTACTTC.

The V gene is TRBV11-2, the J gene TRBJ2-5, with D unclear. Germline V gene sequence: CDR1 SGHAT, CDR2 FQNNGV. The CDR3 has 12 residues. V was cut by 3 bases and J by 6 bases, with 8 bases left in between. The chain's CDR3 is CASSFIGQTQYF. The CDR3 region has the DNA TGTGCCAGCAGCTTTATCGGACAGACCCAGTACTTC.

CDR3 amino acids: CASSAPRRNANTGELFF. CDR3 DNA: TGTGCCAGCAGCGCACCACGGCGGAACGCGAACACCGGGGAGCTGTTTTTT. The gene calls are TRBV9 and TRBJ2-2; D call uncertain. In germline, CDR1 is SGDLS, CDR2 YYNGEE. CDR3 length equals 17 residues. Deletions cut 3 bases from V and 0 bases from J, with 15 bases between.

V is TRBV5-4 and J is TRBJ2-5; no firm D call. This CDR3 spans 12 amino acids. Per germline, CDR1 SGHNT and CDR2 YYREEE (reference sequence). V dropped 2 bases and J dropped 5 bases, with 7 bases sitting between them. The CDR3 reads CASSFFPETQYF. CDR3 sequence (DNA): TGTGCCAGCAGCTTCTTCCCGGAGACCCAGTACTTC.

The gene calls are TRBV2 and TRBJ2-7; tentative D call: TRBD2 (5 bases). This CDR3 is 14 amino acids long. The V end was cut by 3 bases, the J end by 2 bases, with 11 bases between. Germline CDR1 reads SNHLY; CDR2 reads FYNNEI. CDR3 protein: CASSELALTYEQYF. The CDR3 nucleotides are TGTGCCAGCAGTGAGCTAGCCCTTACCTACGAGCAGTACTTC.

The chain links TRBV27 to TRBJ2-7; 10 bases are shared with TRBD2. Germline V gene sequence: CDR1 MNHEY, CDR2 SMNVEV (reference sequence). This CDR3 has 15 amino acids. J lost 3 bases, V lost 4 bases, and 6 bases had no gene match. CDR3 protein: CASSYASGSFYEQYF. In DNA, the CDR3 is TGTGCCAGCAGTTATGCTAGCGGGAGTTTCTACGAGCAGTACTTC.

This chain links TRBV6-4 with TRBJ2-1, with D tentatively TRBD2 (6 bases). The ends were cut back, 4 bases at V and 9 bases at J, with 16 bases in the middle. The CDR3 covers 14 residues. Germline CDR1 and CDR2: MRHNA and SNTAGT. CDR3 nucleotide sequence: TGTGCCAGCAGTGTAGCGGTTGTATCCAGTGAGCAGTTCTTC. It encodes CASSVAVVSSEQFF.

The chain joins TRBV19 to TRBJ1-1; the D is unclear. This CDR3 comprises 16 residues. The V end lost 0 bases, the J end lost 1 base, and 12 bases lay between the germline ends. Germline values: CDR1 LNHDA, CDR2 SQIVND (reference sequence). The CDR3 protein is CASSIDLEVRNTEAFF. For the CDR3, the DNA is TGTGCCAGTAGTATAGATCTCGAGGTCCGGAACACTGAAGCTTTCTTT. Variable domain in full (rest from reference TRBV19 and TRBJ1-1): DGGITQSPKYLFRKEGQNVTLSCEQNLNHDAMYWYRQDPGQGLRLIYYSQIVNDFQKGDIAEGYSVSREKKESFPLTVTSAQKNPTAFYLCASSIDLEVRNTEAFFGQGTRLTVV.

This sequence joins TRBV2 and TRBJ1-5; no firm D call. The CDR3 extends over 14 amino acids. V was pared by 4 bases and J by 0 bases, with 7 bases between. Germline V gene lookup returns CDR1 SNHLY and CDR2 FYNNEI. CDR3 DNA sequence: TGTGCCAGCAGTGGGTACGATAGCAATCAGCCCCAGCATTTT. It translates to CASSGYDSNQPQHF.